The sequence of this T cell receptor (beta chain) was determined in a study of blood T cell repertoires in COVID-19. Assay used: immunoSEQ multiplex PCR; TCRdb lists only in-frame clones, some missing. The sample records 150,000 to 200,000 clones, under 80% being singletons. CDR1 is KGHSH, CDR2 LQKENI, per germline. The CDR3 covers 15 residues. The V end lost 3 bases, the J end lost 0 bases, and 12 bases lay between the germline ends. The TCR was taken from an elderly woman with acute or convalescent COVID-19. The chain recombines TRBV18 with TRBJ2-7; D gene unclear. What was sequenced was peripheral blood. The CDR3 protein is CASSPRETSSYEQYF. The CDR3, as DNA: TGTGCCAGCTCACCCCGCGAAACCTCCTCCTACGAGCAGTACTTC.